This TCR beta chain derives from a study of blood T cell repertoires in COVID-19. The overall study: The United States, Italy and Spain provided the acute and convalescent COVID-19 samples. Nucleic acid was either cDNA or gDNA, and it came from T cells, B-cell-depleted T cells, or PBMCs.

Trimming removed 4 bases from V and 0 bases from J, with 7 bases in between. The CDR3 covers 14 residues. Germline CDR1 reads LGHDT; CDR2 reads YNNKEL (reference sequence). Study processing details: Estimates of nucleated cell counts were drawn from the amplification of reference gene primers. Produced via immunoSEQ multiplex PCR; TCRdb's table is partial and in-frame only. V and J calls and clone size are as listed in that table; D and trimming were resolved from the DNA. The table includes more than 100,000 clones, around 87% detected once. This receptor was obtained from a man between 45 and 60 years old with active COVID-19. V is TRBV3-1 (or the pseudogene TRBV3-2) and J is TRBJ2-1, with D hard to call. Input material: peripheral blood. The DNA of the CDR3 is TGTGCCAGCAGCCGTAAGAGCTCCTACAATGAGCAGTTCTTC. Its protein product is CASSRKSSYNEQFF.